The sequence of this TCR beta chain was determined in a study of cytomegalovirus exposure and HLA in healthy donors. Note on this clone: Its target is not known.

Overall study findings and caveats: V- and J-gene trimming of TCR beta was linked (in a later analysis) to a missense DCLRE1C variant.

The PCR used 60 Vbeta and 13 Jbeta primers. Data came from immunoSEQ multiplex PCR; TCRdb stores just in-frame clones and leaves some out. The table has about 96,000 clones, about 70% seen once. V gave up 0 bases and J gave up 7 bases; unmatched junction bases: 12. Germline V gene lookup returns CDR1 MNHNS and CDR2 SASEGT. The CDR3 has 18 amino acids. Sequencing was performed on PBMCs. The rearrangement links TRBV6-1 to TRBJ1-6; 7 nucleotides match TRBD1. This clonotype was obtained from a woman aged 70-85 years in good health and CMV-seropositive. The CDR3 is CASSEAWERTGRNSPLHF. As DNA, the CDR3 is TGTGCCAGCAGTGAAGCTTGGGAAAGGACAGGAAGAAATTCACCCCTCCACTTT.